Given below is one TCR beta chain in context. The antigen remains unidentified. Each CDR3 protein gets one entry in TCRdb, which reprocessed the 5' RACE reads and gives no DNA. The sample table sets out 130,000 to 150,000 distinct CDR3 sequences. Germline V lookup: CDR1 KGHSH, CDR2 LQKENI. The CDR3 runs to 14 residues. These data are taken from a study of T cells expressing NK-cell markers. Regarding the study as a whole: These same clonotypes (in several donors) also led the CD3+CD56-NKG2C+ fraction. In a handful of donors, dominant CD3+CD56+NKG2C+ clones formed 1.0-7.0% of CD8+ cells.

This receptor was taken from a man younger than 35 in good health. Sequencing input: blood T cells: a sorted CD56 or NKG2C T cell subset, CD4+ or CD8+ T cells, or bulk PBMC T cells (not recorded which). This chain links TRBV18 with TRBJ2-6. The CDR3 here is CASSPPAGANVLTF.